This is a list of T cell receptor beta chains from one sample in a study of a mutant IDH1 vaccine in newly diagnosed glioma. These receptors' antigens are unknown. Profiling relied on immunoSEQ multiplex PCR, and the TCRdb table lists in-frame clones only, not all of them. This sample has approximately 80,000 clones, with 90% to 95% found just once. Here the sequenced sample was PBMCs, taken from a glioma patient whose treatment included an IDH1 peptide vaccine. Receptors originate from a woman in her forties or fifties with glioma. The CDR3 runs from the conserved cysteine through the conserved F or W. D genes are given only for firm matches. Clone size is stated in some rows and not others, as once, few, many or a class when expanded.

>TRBV7-2|.|TRBJ1-5|.
TGTGCCAGCACCCCCGGACCAGGGCAGCCCCAGCATTTT
CASTPGPGQPQHF
>TRBV10-3|TRBD1|TRBJ1-2|.
TGTGCCATCAAGGACAGGGCGGAGGGCTACACCTTC
CAIKDRAEGYTF
>TRBV6-5|TRBD1|TRBJ2-7|once
TGTGCCAGCAGTCCGACAGGGGCGATAAACGAGCAGTACTTC
CASSPTGAINEQYF
>TRBV18|.|TRBJ1-1|few
TGTGCCAGCTCGCCCGACACCACTGAAGCTTTCTTT
CASSPDTTEAFF
>TRBV5-1|TRBD1|TRBJ2-5|.
TGCGCCAGCAGCTCGCCGGGACAGGGTACAGAGACCCAGTACTTC
CASSSPGQGTETQYF
>TRBV6-4|TRBD1|TRBJ1-1|.
TGTGCCAGCAGTGACCGGACAGGGGGGGAGACTGAAGCTTTCTTT
CASSDRTGGETEAFF
>TRBV10-3|.|TRBJ2-5|.
TGTGCCATCAGTGAGGGAGGGGTGGAGACCCAGTACTTC
CAISEGGVETQYF
>TRBV27|.|TRBJ2-2|.
TGTGCCAGCAGGTATGAGCCTGACACCGGGGAGCTGTTTTTT
CASRYEPDTGELFF
>TRBV19|TRBD2|TRBJ2-2|.
TGTGCCAGTAGCCCGACTAGCGGGGCGAACACCGGGGAGCTGTTTTTT
CASSPTSGANTGELFF
>TRBV18|TRBD2|TRBJ2-3|.
TGTGCCAGCTCACCAGGCGGGAGTCAAACAGATACGCAGTATTTT
CASSPGGSQTDTQYF
>TRBV19|.|TRBJ2-7|few
TGTGCCAGTAGGCGGGACAGTGCCTCCTACGAGCAGTACTTC
CASRRDSASYEQYF
>TRBV14|.|TRBJ1-2|.
TGTGCCAGCAGCACGGGGTCGGTGGGCTACACCTTC
CASSTGSVGYTF
>TRBV9|.|TRBJ1-1|.
TGTGCCAGCAGCGTAGCCGCAGAGAAGAACACTGAAGCTTTCTTT
CASSVAAEKNTEAFF
>TRBV18|TRBD2|TRBJ2-3|.
TGTGCCAGCTCGGCCACTAGCGGGAGCACAGATACGCAGTATTTT
CASSATSGSTDTQYF
>TRBV28|TRBD2|TRBJ2-3|.
TGTGCCAGCAGTTGGGGGGGACCAATGGCGGAGGGCACAGATACGCAGTATTTT
CASSWGGPMAEGTDTQYF
>TRBV28|TRBD1|TRBJ2-4|.
TGTGCCAGCAGTTTAGGGGGACAGGGTGAGGACATTCAGTACTTC
CASSLGGQGEDIQYF
>TRBV11-3|.|TRBJ2-2|.
TGTGCCAGCAGTAAGACGAACACCGGGGAGCTGTTTTTT
CASSKTNTGELFF
>TRBV4-2|.|TRBJ2-5|.
TGTGCCAGCAGCCCGGACCAAGAGACCCAGTACTTC
CASSPDQETQYF
>TRBV6-5|TRBD2|TRBJ2-1|.
TGTGCCAGCACGCGAGCGGGATACAATGAGCAGTTCTTC
CASTRAGYNEQFF
>TRBV5-1|TRBD2|TRBJ2-6|few
TGCGCCAGCAGCGGGGGGGGTCCGGATACTGGGGCCAACGTCCTGACTTTC
CASSGGGPDTGANVLTF
>TRBV28|TRBD1|TRBJ1-2|.
TGTGCCAGCAGCGAACAGGGGGGCTCCTTCTATGGCTACACCTTC
CASSEQGGSFYGYTF
>TRBV29-1|.|TRBJ2-4|.
TGCAGCGTTTTCCGGGACACCTATCAGTACTTC
CSVFRDTYQYF
>TRBV27|.|TRBJ2-7|once
TGTGCCAGCAGTTTTGGGGATGCCTACGAGCAGTACTTC
CASSFGDAYEQYF
>TRBV19|TRBD2|TRBJ2-1|.
TGTGCCAGTAGTAAGGGGACTAGCGGGAGTAGGAGCTTCTACAATGAGCAGTTCTTC
CASSKGTSGSRSFYNEQFF
>TRBV19|.|TRBJ2-2|.
TGTGCCAGTAGTGCGACCCGCACGTACACCGGGGAGCTGTTTTTT
CASSATRTYTGELFF
>TRBV4-1|TRBD1|TRBJ2-7|once
TGCGCCAGCAGCCCCGGGACAGGGAATTTCTACGAGCAGTACTTC
CASSPGTGNFYEQYF